Sequencing of this T cell receptor beta chain was carried out in a study of beta chain features in type 1 diabetes. Study conclusions and caveats: Comparison showed that naive, central memory and Treg TCRB repertoires appeared more similar among patients than among healthy donors. More deletions and fewer insertions at VDJ junctions were found in patients with type 1 diabetes. There was a moderate but significant shortening of TCRB CDR3s in all four CD4+ subsets of Type 1 diabetes patients.

V lost 3 bases to trimming and J lost 5 bases, with 12 bases between them. Germline-derived CDR1 and CDR2 are SGHNT and YYREEE (reference sequence). The CDR3 totals 14 residues. Comment on this clone: The target antigen is unknown.

The investigators reverse transcribed all of the isolated RNA, so they sequenced expressed TCRB transcripts. The average read count of naive, central memory and regulatory T cell samples was around 3.8 million. Only in-frame clones appear in the TCRdb table, and some are missing; sequencing was by immunoSEQ multiplex PCR. The sample carries 150,000 or so clones, about 50% recorded once. The gene calls are TRBV5-4 and TRBJ2-1; D is possibly TRBD2 (5 bases). Sequencing input: Tregs from blood. The TCR was taken from a man younger than 30 in good health. DNA of the CDR3: TGTGCCAGCAGCTCTCTGGCGCGGGACAATGAGCAGTTCTTC. Protein sequence: CASSSLARDNEQFF.